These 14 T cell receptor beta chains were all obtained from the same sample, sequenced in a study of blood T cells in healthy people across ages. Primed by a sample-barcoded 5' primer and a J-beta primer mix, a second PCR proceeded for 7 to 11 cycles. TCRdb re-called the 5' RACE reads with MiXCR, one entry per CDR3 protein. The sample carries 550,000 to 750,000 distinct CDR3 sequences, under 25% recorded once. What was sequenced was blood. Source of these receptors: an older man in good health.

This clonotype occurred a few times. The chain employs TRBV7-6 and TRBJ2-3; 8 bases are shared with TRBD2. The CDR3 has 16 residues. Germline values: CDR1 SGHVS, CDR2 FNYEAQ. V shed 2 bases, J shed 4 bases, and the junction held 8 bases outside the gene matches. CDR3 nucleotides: TGTGCCAGCAGCTTATCGTGGCGGGAGGTTCCAGATACGCAGTATTTT. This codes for CASSLSWREVPDTQYF.

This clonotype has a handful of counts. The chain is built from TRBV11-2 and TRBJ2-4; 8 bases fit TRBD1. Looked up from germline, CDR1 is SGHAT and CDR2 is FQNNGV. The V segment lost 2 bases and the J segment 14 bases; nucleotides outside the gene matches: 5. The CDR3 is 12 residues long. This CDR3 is CASSLQGAWEYF. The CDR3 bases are TGTGCCAGCAGCTTACAGGGGGCTTGGGAGTACTTC.

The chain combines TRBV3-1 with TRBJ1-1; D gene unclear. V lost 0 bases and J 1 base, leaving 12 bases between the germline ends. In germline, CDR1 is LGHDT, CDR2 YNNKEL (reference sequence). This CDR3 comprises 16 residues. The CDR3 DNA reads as TGTGCCAGCAGCCAAGATCGGTTGGGTAGGAACACTGAAGCTTTCTTT. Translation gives CASSQDRLGRNTEAFF.

CDR3 loop: CASIPPQGGADTQYF. In nucleotides, the CDR3 is TGTGCCAGCATACCACCCCAGGGAGGGGCAGATACGCAGTATTTT. The J gene is TRBJ2-3, the V gene TRBV28, with TRBD2 matching over 7 bases. The V segment lost 7 bases and the J segment 4 bases; nucleotides outside the gene matches: 11. The CDR3 spans 15 residues. CDR1 MDHEN and CDR2 SYDVKM come from the germline V gene. Full variable domain (missing parts from reference TRBV28 and TRBJ2-3): DVKVTQSSRYLVKRTGEKVFLECVQDMDHENMFWYRQDPGLGLRLIYFSYDVKMKEKGDIPEGYSVSREKKERFSLILESASTNQTSMYLCASIPPQGGADTQYFGPGTRLTVL.

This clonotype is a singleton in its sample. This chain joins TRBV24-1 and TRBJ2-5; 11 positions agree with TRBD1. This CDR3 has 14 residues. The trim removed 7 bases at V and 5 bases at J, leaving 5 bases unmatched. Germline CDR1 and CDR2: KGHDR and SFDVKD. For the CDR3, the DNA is TGTGCCACCAGGGACAGGGGGCGTTTGGAGACCCAGTACTTC. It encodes CATRDRGRLETQYF.

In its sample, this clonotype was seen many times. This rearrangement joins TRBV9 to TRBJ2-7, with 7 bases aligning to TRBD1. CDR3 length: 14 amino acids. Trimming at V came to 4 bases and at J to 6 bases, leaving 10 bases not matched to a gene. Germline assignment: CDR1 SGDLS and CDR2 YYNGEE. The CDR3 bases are TGTGCCAGCAGCCTCGGACAGGCTGCCTCCGAGCAGTACTTC. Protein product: CASSLGQAASEQYF.

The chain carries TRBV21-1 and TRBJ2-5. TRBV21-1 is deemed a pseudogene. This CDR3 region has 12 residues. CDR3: CASSKACLTQYF. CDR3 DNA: TGTGCCAGCAGCAAGGCATGCTTGACCCAGTACTTC.

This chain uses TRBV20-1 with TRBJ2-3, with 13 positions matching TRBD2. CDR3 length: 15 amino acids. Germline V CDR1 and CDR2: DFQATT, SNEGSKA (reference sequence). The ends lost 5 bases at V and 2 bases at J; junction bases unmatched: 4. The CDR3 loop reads CSASGLAGLTDTQYF. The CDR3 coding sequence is TGCAGTGCTTCGGGACTAGCGGGGCTCACAGATACGCAGTATTTT.

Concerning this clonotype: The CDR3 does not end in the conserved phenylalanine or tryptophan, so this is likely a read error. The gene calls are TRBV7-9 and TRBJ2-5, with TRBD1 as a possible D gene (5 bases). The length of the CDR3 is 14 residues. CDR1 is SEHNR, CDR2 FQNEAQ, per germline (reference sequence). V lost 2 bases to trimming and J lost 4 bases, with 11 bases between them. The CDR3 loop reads CASSLNQGSETQYL. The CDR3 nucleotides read TGTGCCAGCAGCTTAAATCAGGGATCAGAGACCCAGTACTTA.

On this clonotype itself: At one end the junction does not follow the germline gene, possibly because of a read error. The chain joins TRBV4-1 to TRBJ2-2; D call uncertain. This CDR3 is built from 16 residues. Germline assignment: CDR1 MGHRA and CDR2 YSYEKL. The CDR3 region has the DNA TGCGCCAGCACCCAAGCGAGCGAGATAAACACCGGGGAGCTGTTTTTT. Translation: CASTQASEINTGELFF.

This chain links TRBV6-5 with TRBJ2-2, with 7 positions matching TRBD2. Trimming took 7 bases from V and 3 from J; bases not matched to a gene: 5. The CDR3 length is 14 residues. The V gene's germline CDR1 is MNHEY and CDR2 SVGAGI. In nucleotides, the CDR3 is TGTGCCAGCACGGAGGGAGGGTACACCGGGGAGCTGTTTTTT. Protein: CASTEGGYTGELFF.

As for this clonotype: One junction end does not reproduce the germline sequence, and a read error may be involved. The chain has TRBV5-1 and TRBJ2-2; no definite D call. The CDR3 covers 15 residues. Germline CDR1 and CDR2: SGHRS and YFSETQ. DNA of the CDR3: TGCGCCAGCAGCTTGGACAGAACGAACGCCGGGGAGCTGTTTTTT. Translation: CASSLDRTNAGELFF.

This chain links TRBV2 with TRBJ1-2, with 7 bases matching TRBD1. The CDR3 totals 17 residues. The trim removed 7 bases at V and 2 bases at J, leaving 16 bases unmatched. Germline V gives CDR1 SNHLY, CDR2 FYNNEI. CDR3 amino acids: CASILGGKGKPNYGYTF. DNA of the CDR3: TGTGCCAGCATTTTAGGGGGCAAGGGTAAACCCAACTATGGCTACACCTTC.

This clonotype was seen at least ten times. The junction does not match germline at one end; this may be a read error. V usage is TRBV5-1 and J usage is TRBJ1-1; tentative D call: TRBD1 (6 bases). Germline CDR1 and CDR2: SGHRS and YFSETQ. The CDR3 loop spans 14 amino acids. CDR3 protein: CASSPGTLNTEAFF. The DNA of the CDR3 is TGTGCCAGCAGCCCGGGGACACTGAACACTGAAGCTTTCTTT.